This TCR beta chain was observed in a study of blood T cell repertoires in COVID-19. Data came from immunoSEQ multiplex PCR; TCRdb stores just in-frame clones and leaves some out. The sample yields some 150,000 clones, approximately 80% seen once. Germline V lookup: CDR1 SGHNT, CDR2 YYREEE (reference sequence). V was trimmed by 2 bases and J by 1 base, leaving 19 bases between them. This CDR3 comprises 18 residues. The TCR comes from a woman aged 50 to 65 in a cohort sampled during active or convalescent COVID-19. The chain couples TRBV5-4 to TRBJ2-1, with a weak D call TRBD2 (5 bases). Sequencing was done on a sample of peripheral blood. The CDR3 DNA reads TGTGCCAGCAGCTTATGGAGGACGGGTACGTATTCCTACAATGAGCAGTTCTTC. Translation gives CASSLWRTGTYSYNEQFF.